The 26 T cell receptor beta chains in this list originate from one sample, sequenced in a study of blood T cell repertoires in COVID-19. The method was immunoSEQ multiplex PCR; TCRdb's version includes in-frame clones alone and lacks a portion of them. In the table there are tens of thousands of clones, more than 75% of which are singletons. Sequenced material: peripheral blood. These receptors came from a human donor in a cohort sampled during active COVID-19.

This clone was counted between two and nine times. Other DNA sequences in the same sample also yield this CDR3. The rearrangement uses TRBV24-1 and TRBJ1-5, with a tentative D call TRBD1 (6 bases). This CDR3 spans 14 amino acids. Trimming removed 4 bases from V and 4 bases from J, with 10 bases in between. Germline V CDR1 and CDR2: KGHDR, SFDVKD. CDR3 in amino acids: CATSDLTGNQPQHF. In DNA form, the CDR3 reads TGTGCCACCAGTGACCTAACAGGGAATCAGCCCCAGCATTTT.

This chain uses TRBV5-1 with TRBJ2-7; 12 bases are shared with TRBD2. The CDR3 has 16 amino acids. J lost 5 bases, V lost 5 bases, and 11 bases had no gene match. Germline V gives CDR1 SGHRS, CDR2 YFSETQ. The CDR3 loop reads CASRPSGGAFRHEQYF. CDR3 sequence (DNA): TGCGCCAGCAGACCTAGCGGGGGGGCCTTTCGGCACGAGCAGTACTTC.

This clone has just one count. The chain couples TRBV7-2 to TRBJ1-2, with 9 bases that match TRBD1. The CDR3 is 14 residues long. With 5 bases clipped from V and 5 bases from J, the junction kept 6 bases outside the gene matches. Per germline, CDR1 SGHTA and CDR2 FQGNSA. The CDR3 bases are TGTGCCAGCAGCCTCGGACAGGGGAAATATGGCTACACCTTC. Residues: CASSLGQGKYGYTF.

This chain connects TRBV19 to TRBJ2-2; D uncertain. Germline V lookup: CDR1 LNHDA, CDR2 SQIVND (reference sequence). Between the trimmed V and J ends, which lost 4 bases and 1 base, there was a span of 13 bases. CDR3 length: 16 amino acids. The CDR3 reads CASSNQARLNTGELFF. Written as DNA, the CDR3 is TGTGCCAGTAGTAACCAGGCCCGATTGAACACCGGGGAGCTGTTTTTT.

V and J are TRBV13 and TRBJ1-3, with 8 bases identical to TRBD1. The CDR3 runs to 14 residues. Per germline, CDR1 PRHDT and CDR2 FYEKMQ (reference sequence). With 2 bases clipped from V and 8 bases from J, the junction kept 5 bases outside the gene matches. As DNA, the CDR3 is TGTGCCAGCAGCTTAATCAGGGGGCGAGACACCATATATTTT. Its translation: CASSLIRGRDTIYF.

The V gene is TRBV7-8, the J gene TRBJ2-1; TRBD2 aligns across 9 bases. Trimming cost V 6 bases and J 6 bases; bases outside gene matches: 3. This CDR3 has 13 amino acids. The germline V gene encodes CDR1 SGHVS and CDR2 FQNEAQ. The CDR3 is CASRLAGPNEQFF. The CDR3, as DNA: TGTGCCAGCAGGCTAGCGGGGCCCAATGAGCAGTTCTTC.

This sequence joins TRBV28 and TRBJ2-5, with no clear D. Germline values: CDR1 MDHEN, CDR2 SYDVKM. V was cut by 1 base and J by 7 bases, with 10 bases left in between. The CDR3 has 13 residues. The CDR3 DNA reads as TGTGCCAGCAGTTTATCGGGTGGTGGGACCCAGTACTTC. This codes for CASSLSGGGTQYF.

The V gene is TRBV19, the J gene TRBJ1-3, with 7 positions matching TRBD1. CDR1 is LNHDA and CDR2 is SQIVND in the germline V gene (reference sequence). The CDR3 sequence is 16 residues long. The J segment lost 0 bases and the V segment lost 4 bases, leaving 6 bases of the junction unmatched. The chain's CDR3 is CASSKGDRASGNTIYF. The CDR3 nucleotides are TGTGCCAGTAGTAAGGGTGACAGGGCCTCTGGAAACACCATATATTTT.

The V and J genes are TRBV4-2 and TRBJ2-1; 8 nucleotides line up with TRBD1. The ends lost 3 bases at V and 5 bases at J; junction bases unmatched: 6. The length of the CDR3 is 15 residues. The germline V gene has CDR1 LGHNA and CDR2 YNFKEQ. In nucleotides, the CDR3 is TGTGCCAGCAGCCAGGTAGGACAGGGAGACAATGAGCAGTTCTTC. Encoded protein: CASSQVGQGDNEQFF.

V usage is TRBV4-1 and J usage is TRBJ1-4, with a tentative D call TRBD1 (5 bases). Germline CDR1 reads MGHRA; CDR2 reads YSYEKL. Trimming pared 3 bases from V and 8 bases from J, leaving 13 bases between. The CDR3 contains 14 residues. CDR3 sequence reads: CASSHPPGGEKLFF. CDR3 bases: TGCGCCAGCAGCCACCCTCCCGGGGGGGAAAAACTGTTTTTT.

This clone was seen a single time. The chain carries TRBV14 and TRBJ1-2, with D perhaps TRBD1 (6 bases). V was pared by 3 bases and J by 8 bases, with 13 bases between. This CDR3 has 13 residues. The germline V gene has CDR1 SGHDN and CDR2 FVKESK. This CDR3 reads CASSQRQAGGYTF. In nucleotides, the CDR3 is TGTGCCAGCAGCCAGCGACAGGCAGGAGGCTACACCTTC. Complete variable domain (other parts from reference TRBV14 and TRBJ1-2): EAGVTQFPSHSVIEKGQTVTLRCDPISGHDNLYWYRRVMGKEIKFLLHFVKESKQDESGMPNNRFLAERTGGTYSTLKVQPAELEDSGVYFCASSQRQAGGYTFGSGTRLTVV.

Written as DNA, the CDR3 is TGTGCCAGCTCACCCGCGGCCCTGACAGGGGTCAATCAGCCCCAGCATTTT. This sequence encodes CASSPAALTGVNQPQHF. The chain employs TRBV18 and TRBJ1-5; 8 bases fit TRBD1. Germline V gene lookup returns CDR1 KGHSH and CDR2 LQKENI. V lost 3 bases to trimming and J lost 3 bases; unmatched junction nucleotides: 10. The CDR3 sequence is 17 residues long.

The gene calls are TRBV19 and TRBJ1-4, with 7 bases matching TRBD1. The CDR3 is 16 amino acids. Germline V gene data show CDR1 as LNHDA and CDR2 as SQIVND (reference sequence). Trimming took 5 bases from V and 0 from J; bases not matched to a gene: 6. The CDR3 DNA reads TGTGCCAGTAGTCCCAAAGACAGGGCAACTAATGAAAAACTGTTTTTT. Its protein product is CASSPKDRATNEKLFF.

The V call is TRBV27, the J call TRBJ2-7; D is possibly TRBD1 (6 bases). CDR3 size: 16 residues. Trimming stripped 2 bases from V and 3 bases from J, with 17 bases between. Germline V CDR1 and CDR2: MNHEY, SMNVEV (reference sequence). CDR3 loop: CASSLQTGTRIYEQYF. CDR3 coding DNA: TGTGCCAGCAGTTTACAAACCGGGACACGGATCTACGAGCAGTACTTC.

The rearrangement uses TRBV7-3 and TRBJ2-3; TRBD2 is a possible D gene (7 bases). Germline V lookup: CDR1 SGHTA, CDR2 FQGTGA. The CDR3 covers 14 residues. The V end lost 5 bases, the J end lost 3 bases, and 12 bases lay between the germline ends. CDR3 sequence reads: CASSPGGQTDTQYF. DNA of the CDR3: TGTGCCAGCAGCCCCGGGGGGCAGACAGATACGCAGTATTTT. Full variable domain (outside the CDR3, taken from reference TRBV7-3 and TRBJ2-3): GAGVSQTPSNKVTEKGKYVELRCDPISGHTALYWYRQSLGQGPEFLIYFQGTGAADDSGLPNDRFFAVRPEGSVSTLKIQRTERGDSAVYLCASSPGGQTDTQYFGPGTRLTVL.

The rearrangement links TRBV20-1 to TRBJ2-3, with D tentatively TRBD1 (6 bases). From germline, CDR1 is DFQATT and CDR2 SNEGSKA (reference sequence). With 3 bases removed from V and 3 bases from J, the gap between germline ends came to 16 bases. The CDR3 runs to 15 residues. The CDR3 loop is CSASSWRTATDTQYF. In DNA, the CDR3 is TGCAGTGCTAGTAGTTGGCGGACAGCAACAGATACGCAGTATTTT.

The CDR3 coding sequence is TGTGCCAGCAGTTACTCGATGGGGGGGGGTCTGTTTTTT. Residues: CASSYSMGGGLFF. The chain has TRBV6-5 and TRBJ1-4, with D maybe TRBD1 (5 bases). V was trimmed by 0 bases and J by 14 bases, leaving 13 bases between them. CDR1 and CDR2 (germline): MNHEY, SVGAGI. This CDR3 is built from 13 residues.

DNA for the CDR3: TGTGCCAGCGTATACGGACAGTTGAACACCGGGGAGCTGTTTTTT. Protein sequence: CASVYGQLNTGELFF. The chain uses TRBV28 and TRBJ2-2, with D possibly TRBD1 on 6 matching bases. The V end lost 8 bases, the J end lost 1 base, and 14 bases lay between the germline ends. The CDR3 is 15 amino acids. Germline assignment: CDR1 MDHEN and CDR2 SYDVKM.

The chain links TRBV29-1 to TRBJ1-2, with D maybe TRBD1 (5 bases). The CDR3 spans 12 residues. V was pared by 6 bases and J by 3 bases, with 11 bases between. Germline V gene sequence: CDR1 SQVTM, CDR2 ANQGSEA. This chain's CDR3 is CSVHGHDYGYTF. DNA of the CDR3: TGCAGCGTCCACGGACACGACTATGGCTACACCTTC. The entire variable domain, with the rest obtained from reference TRBV29-1 and TRBJ1-2, is as follows: SAVISQKPSRDICQRGTSLTIQCQVDSQVTMMFWYRQQPGQSLTLIATANQGSEATYESGFVIDKFPISRPNLTFSTLTVSNMSPEDSSIYLCSVHGHDYGYTFGSGTRLTVV.

This clone was seen just once. V and J are TRBV28 and TRBJ2-7, with TRBD1 identical over 7 bases. The CDR3 length is 16 residues. The germline gives CDR1 MDHEN, CDR2 SYDVKM. The V and J ends lost 3 bases and 1 base, in that order; junction bases with no gene match: 9. The CDR3 bases are TGTGCCAGCAGTTTTATCGAGACAGGGCCTTCCTACGAGCAGTACTTC. The encoded protein is CASSFIETGPSYEQYF.

The rearrangement joins TRBV3-1 (or the pseudogene TRBV3-2) to TRBJ1-1; perhaps TRBD1 as D (6 bases). This CDR3 region has 13 residues. Germline CDR1 LGHDT, CDR2 YNNKEL (reference sequence). V lost 4 bases to trimming and J lost 4 bases, with 10 bases between them. CDR3 in amino acids: CASSPGGATEAFF. The CDR3 nucleotides read TGTGCCAGCAGCCCTGGGGGGGCCACTGAAGCTTTCTTT.

This clone was recorded once. The chain links TRBV3-1 (or the pseudogene TRBV3-2) to TRBJ2-2, with a tentative D call TRBD2 (8 bases). Germline V gene lookup returns CDR1 LGHDT and CDR2 YNNKEL (reference sequence). This CDR3 comprises 16 residues. V was cut by 6 bases and J by 1 base, with 15 bases left in between. The CDR3 coding sequence is TGTGCCAGCAGGCGGGGGGACAGAAGGAACACCGGGGAGCTGTTTTTT. Its translation is CASRRGDRRNTGELFF.

The J gene is TRBJ2-3, the V gene TRBV2; 10 bases fit TRBD2. Per the germline V gene, CDR1 is SNHLY and CDR2 is FYNNEI. CDR3 length equals 18 residues. V shed 3 bases, J shed 2 bases, and the junction held 11 bases outside the gene matches. The CDR3 DNA is TGTGCCAGCAGTGACTGGACTAGCGGTCCGGAAAACACAGATACGCAGTATTTT. This encodes CASSDWTSGPENTDTQYF.

The V gene is TRBV3-1 (or the pseudogene TRBV3-2), the J gene TRBJ2-7; maybe TRBD1 (5 bases). The CDR3 covers 13 residues. Deletions cut 1 base from V and 3 bases from J, with 7 bases between. Germline loops: CDR1 LGHDT, CDR2 YNNKEL (reference sequence). The CDR3 sequence: CASSQVRGYEQYF. For the CDR3, the DNA is TGTGCCAGCAGCCAAGTAAGGGGCTACGAGCAGTACTTC.

This chain connects TRBV7-8 to TRBJ2-1; 11 bases line up with TRBD2. V lost 3 bases and J lost 4; bases outside the gene matches: 2. The CDR3 runs to 15 residues. The germline gives CDR1 SGHVS, CDR2 FQNEAQ. The CDR3 loop is CASSFGTSGYNEQFF. For the CDR3, the DNA is TGTGCCAGCAGCTTCGGGACTAGCGGATACAATGAGCAGTTCTTC.

Comments on this clone: A much larger clone is a single base away; this may be a read error. The J gene is TRBJ1-5, the V gene TRBV3-1 (or the pseudogene TRBV3-2); the D gene is possibly TRBD1 (5 bases). Germline V lookup: CDR1 LGHDT, CDR2 YNNKEL (reference sequence). CDR3 length equals 14 residues. Trimming took 1 base from V and 1 from J, leaving 5 bases between them. CDR3 in amino acids: CASSQGQSNQPQHF. The CDR3 nucleotides read TGTGCCAGCAGCCAAGGACAGAGCAATCAGCCCCAGCATTTT.